Following are 4 T cell receptor beta chains from one sample sequenced in a study of cytomegalovirus exposure and HLA in healthy donors. With 60 Vbeta and 13 Jbeta primers, the PCR was carried out. The protocol was immunoSEQ multiplex PCR, while the TCRdb copy is restricted to in-frame clones and leaves out a portion. The table shows approximately 250,000 clones, with around 80% occurring only once. Sequenced: PBMCs. The receptors derive from a boy aged 5-17 years in good health and CMV-seronegative.

The chain recombines TRBV2 with TRBJ2-7, with TRBD2 matching over 13 bases. The germline V gene encodes CDR1 SNHLY and CDR2 FYNNEI. V was clipped by 7 bases and J by 7 bases; unmatched bases: 7. CDR3 length: 14 amino acids. The CDR3 protein is CASTGLAGVWEQYF. CDR3 DNA sequence: TGTGCCAGCACTGGACTAGCGGGAGTGTGGGAGCAGTACTTC. The variable domain in full, with the rest retrieved from reference TRBV2 and TRBJ2-7, is EPEVTQTPSHQVTQMGQEVILRCVPISNHLYFYWYRQILGQKVEFLVSFYNNEISEKSEIFDDQFSVERPDGSNFTLKIRSTKLEDSAMYFCASTGLAGVWEQYFGPGTRLTVT.

The chain uses TRBV27 and TRBJ2-7; tentative D call: TRBD1 (7 bases). Trimming cost V 6 bases and J 1 base, with 16 bases left between them. Germline values: CDR1 MNHEY, CDR2 SMNVEV (reference sequence). CDR3 length equals 15 residues. The CDR3 DNA reads TGTGCCAGCAGGATAGGGGGGACAGTTTCCTACGAGCAGTACTTC. This sequence encodes CASRIGGTVSYEQYF.

The chain uses TRBV5-6 and TRBJ1-6, with D uncertain. With 4 bases removed from V and 11 bases from J, the gap between germline ends came to 16 bases. The CDR3 length is 14 residues. CDR1 and CDR2 (germline): SGHDT, YYEEEE. CDR3 in amino acids: CASSPFCWAPPLHF. CDR3 nucleotide sequence: TGTGCCAGCAGCCCCTTTTGTTGGGCACCACCCCTCCACTTT. The full variable domain, in which reference TRBV5-6 and TRBJ1-6 provide the parts outside the CDR3, is DAGVTQSPTHLIKTRGQQVTLRCSPKSGHDTVSWYQQALGQGPQFIFQYYEEEERQRGNFPDRFSGHQFPNYSSELNVNALLLGDSALYLCASSPFCWAPPLHFGNGTRLTVT.

This clone was picked up a small number of times. This sequence joins TRBV5-6 and TRBJ1-2, with 7 bases aligning to TRBD1. CDR3 length: 12 residues. Per germline, CDR1 SGHDT and CDR2 YYEEEE. V shed 2 bases and J 8 bases; nucleotides not matched to a gene: 3. This CDR3 is CASSFDRDGYTF. The CDR3 DNA reads TGTGCCAGCAGCTTTGACAGGGACGGCTACACCTTC.